Listed below are T cell receptor beta chains from one sample, sequenced in a study of CD8 T cells in Susac syndrome. TCRdb ran MiXCR on the immunoSEQ multiplex PCR reads and lists one entry per CDR3 protein. The sample shows approximately 100,000 distinct CDR3 sequences, about 90% of them seen only once. The material sequenced was CD8+ T cells from PBMCs. The receptors were sampled from a human donor in good health. Both conserved end residues are part of each CDR3. The D gene is left open where the match is weak. Clone size, where shown, is once, few, many, or a class for clones that have expanded.

-	-	TRBJ2-1	TRBV12-3/TRBV12-4	TGTGCCAGCAGTTTAGGGCCTCCCCAAAGTTTCGATGAGCAGTTCTTC	CASSLGPPQSFDEQFF
TRBD1	-	TRBJ1-2	TRBV7-2	TGTGCCAGCAGCTTGGGACAGGGTAGTGGCTACACCTTC	CASSLGQGSGYTF
TRBD2	-	TRBJ2-1	TRBV7-2	TGTGCCAGCAGCTTAGCCGGGACTAGCGGGCGAGAGCAGTTCTTC	CASSLAGTSGREQFF
TRBD1	-	TRBJ2-4	TRBV20-1	TGCAGTGCTAGAGATCAGGAGACAGGGGGCCGCAAAAACATTCAGTACTTC	CSARDQETGGRKNIQYF
-	-	TRBJ2-7	TRBV3-1	TGTGCCAGCAGCCAAGAGCCCCCCGTCGAGCAGTACTTC	CASSQEPPVEQYF
-	once	TRBJ2-1	TRBV10-3	TGTGCCACATCCCGGGGGCCGGGTAATGAGCAGTTCTTC	CATSRGPGNEQFF
-	-	TRBJ1-1	TRBV4-2	TGTGCCAGCAGCCAAGGGGGCACCTCGAACACTGAAGCTTTCTTT	CASSQGGTSNTEAFF
TRBD2	once	TRBJ2-7	TRBV7-2	TGTGCCAGCAGCTTAGACGCGGGAGGGACGTACGAGCAGTACTTC	CASSLDAGGTYEQYF
-	-	TRBJ1-2	TRBV19	TGTGCCAGCGCACCGGGACAAGTCTATGGCTACACCTTC	CASAPGQVYGYTF
TRBD2	once	TRBJ2-3	TRBV5-1	TGCGCCAGCAGCTTGGTGGCTAGCGGATTCACAGATACGCAGTATTTT	CASSLVASGFTDTQYF
-	-	TRBJ1-1	TRBV28	TGTGCCAGCAGTCCTTCCGCAGGGTGGAGGGACACTGAAGCTTTCTTT	CASSPSAGWRDTEAFF
-	-	TRBJ2-7	TRBV20-1	TGCAGTGCTTACCCCCCCGGCAGAACCTACGAGCAGTACTTC	CSAYPPGRTYEQYF
-	-	TRBJ1-1	TRBV5-1	TGCGCCAGCAGCTCCGATGGACAGATTGAAGCTTTCTTT	CASSSDGQIEAFF
-	-	TRBJ2-4	TRBV7-9	TGTGCCAGCAGCTTAGGCGCGGTAGCCAAAAACATTCAGTACTTC	CASSLGAVAKNIQYF
-	-	TRBJ1-5	TRBV7-9	TGTGCCAGCAGCTTAGCTAACGGACAGAATCAGCCCCAGCATTTT	CASSLANGQNQPQHF
-	-	TRBJ1-3	TRBV14	TGTGCCAGCAGCCCTTTGGGCCTCCCCTCTGGAAACACCATATATTTT	CASSPLGLPSGNTIYF
-	-	TRBJ2-3	TRBV19	TGTGCCAGTAGTATCGGGCCTAGCACAGATACGCAGTATTTT	CASSIGPSTDTQYF
-	-	TRBJ1-1	TRBV6-5	TGTGCCAGCAGACACCGGAGGAGGGACACTGAAGCTTTCTTT	CASRHRRRDTEAFF
-	-	TRBJ1-2	TRBV10-3	TGTGCCATCAGTCCCCCGGGAGGAGAAGCTGGCTACACCTTC	CAISPPGGEAGYTF
-	-	TRBJ1-1	TRBV27	TGTGCCAGCAGTTCTCAGACTTACAGGGATGGGAGGACTGAAGCTTTCTTT	CASSSQTYRDGRTEAFF
-	-	TRBJ1-1	TRBV3-1	TGTGCCAGCAGCCCTTCTTTAACGAACACTGAAGCTTTCTTT	CASSPSLTNTEAFF
-	-	TRBJ2-1	TRBV20-1	TGCAGTGCTAGACCCACCCGAGGGGTCTATGAGCAGTTCTTC	CSARPTRGVYEQFF
-	-	TRBJ1-6	TRBV2	TGTGCCAGCAGGGCCGGGATTAATTCACCCCTCCACTTT	CASRAGINSPLHF
-	-	TRBJ1-2	TRBV6-4	TGTGCCAGCAGTGCTCACAGCGAGGGGGGCTACACCTTC	CASSAHSEGGYTF
TRBD1	-	TRBJ1-1	TRBV5-1	TGCGCCAGCAGCTTGGGGGGCCGGGACAGGGGGCGATCCACTGAAGCTTTCTTT	CASSLGGRDRGRSTEAFF
-	-	TRBJ1-1	TRBV5-1	TGCGCCAGCAGCCCTGCTGGGACATTGAACACTGAAGCTTTCTTT	CASSPAGTLNTEAFF
-	-	TRBJ2-3	TRBV9	TGTGCCAGCAGGAGGACGGGATTAGGTGGGGATACGCAGTATTTT	CASRRTGLGGDTQYF
-	once	TRBJ1-2	TRBV6-5	TGTGCCAGCATGGGGGAGCTCTATGGCTACACCTTC	CASMGELYGYTF
TRBD1	-	TRBJ2-7	TRBV13	TGTGCCAGCAGCATCGGGACAGGATTTTACGAGCAGTACTTC	CASSIGTGFYEQYF
-	-	TRBJ2-3	TRBV7-3	TGTGCCAGCAGCTTAACCCACACAGATACGCAGTATTTT	CASSLTHTDTQYF